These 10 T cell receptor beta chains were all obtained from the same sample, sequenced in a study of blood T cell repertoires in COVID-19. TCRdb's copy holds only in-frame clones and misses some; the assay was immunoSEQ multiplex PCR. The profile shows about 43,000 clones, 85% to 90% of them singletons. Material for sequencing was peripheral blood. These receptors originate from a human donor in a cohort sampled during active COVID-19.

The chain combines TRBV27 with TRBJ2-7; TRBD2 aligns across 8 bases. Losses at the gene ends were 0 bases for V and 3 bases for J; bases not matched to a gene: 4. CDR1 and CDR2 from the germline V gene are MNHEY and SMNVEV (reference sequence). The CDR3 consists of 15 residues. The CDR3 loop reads CASSLSSGILYEQYF. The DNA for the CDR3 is TGTGCCAGCAGTTTATCTAGCGGGATACTCTACGAGCAGTACTTC.

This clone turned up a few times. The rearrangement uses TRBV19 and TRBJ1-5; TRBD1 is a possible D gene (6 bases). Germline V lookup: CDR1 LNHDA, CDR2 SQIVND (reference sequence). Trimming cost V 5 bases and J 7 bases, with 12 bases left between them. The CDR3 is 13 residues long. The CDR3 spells CASSARTDQPQHF. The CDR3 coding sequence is TGTGCCAGTAGTGCCAGGACAGACCAGCCCCAGCATTTT.

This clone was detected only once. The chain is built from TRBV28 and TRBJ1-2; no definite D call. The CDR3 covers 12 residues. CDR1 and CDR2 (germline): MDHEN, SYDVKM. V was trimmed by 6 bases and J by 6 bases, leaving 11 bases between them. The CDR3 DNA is TGTGCCAGCAGCACCGGGGTGGATGGCTACACCTTC. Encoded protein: CASSTGVDGYTF.

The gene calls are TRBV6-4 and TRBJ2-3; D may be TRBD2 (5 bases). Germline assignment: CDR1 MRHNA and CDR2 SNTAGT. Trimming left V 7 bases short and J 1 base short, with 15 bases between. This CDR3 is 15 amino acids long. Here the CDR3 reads CASKEDYVGTDTQYF. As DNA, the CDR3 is TGTGCCAGCAAGGAGGATTACGTTGGCACAGATACGCAGTATTTT.

The CDR3 is CASKASGKAYEQYF. The CDR3, as DNA: TGTGCCAGTAAGGCTAGCGGGAAAGCCTACGAGCAGTACTTC. The chain links TRBV19 to TRBJ2-7; 9 bases line up with TRBD2. Per the germline V gene, CDR1 is LNHDA and CDR2 is SQIVND (reference sequence). This CDR3 contains 14 residues. Germline trimming cut 7 bases from V and 2 bases from J; bases unmatched to any gene: 6. The full variable domain, its missing parts supplied by reference TRBV19 and TRBJ2-7, is DGGITQSPKYLFRKEGQNVTLSCEQNLNHDAMYWYRQDPGQGLRLIYYSQIVNDFQKGDIAEGYSVSREKKESFPLTVTSAQKNPTAFYLCASKASGKAYEQYFGPGTRLTVT.

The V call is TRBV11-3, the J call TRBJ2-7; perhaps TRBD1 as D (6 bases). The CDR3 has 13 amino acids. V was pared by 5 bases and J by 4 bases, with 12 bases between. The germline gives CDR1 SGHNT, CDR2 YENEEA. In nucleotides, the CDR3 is TGTGCCAGCAGCGAAGGGGGAAATTACGAGCAGTACTTC. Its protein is CASSEGGNYEQYF.

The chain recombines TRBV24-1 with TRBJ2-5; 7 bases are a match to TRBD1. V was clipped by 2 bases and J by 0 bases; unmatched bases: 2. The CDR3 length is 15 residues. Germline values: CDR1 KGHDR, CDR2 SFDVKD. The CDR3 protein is CATSDWGQNQETQYF. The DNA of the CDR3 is TGTGCCACCAGTGATTGGGGACAGAACCAAGAGACCCAGTACTTC.

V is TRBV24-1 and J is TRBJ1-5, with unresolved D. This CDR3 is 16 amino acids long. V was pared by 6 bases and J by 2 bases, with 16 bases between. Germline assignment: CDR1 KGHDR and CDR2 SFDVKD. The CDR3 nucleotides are TGTGCCACCAGTTCTGGGGAGATATACGGCAATCAGCCCCAGCATTTT. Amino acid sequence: CATSSGEIYGNQPQHF.

The CDR3 DNA is TGTGCCAGCAGCATATTTGGGGAAGGGAGTGAGACCCAGTACTTC. Protein: CASSIFGEGSETQYF. The rearrangement links TRBV9 to TRBJ2-5; the D gene is possibly TRBD2 (5 bases). Looked up from germline, CDR1 is SGDLS and CDR2 is YYNGEE. With 4 bases removed from V and 5 bases from J, the gap between germline ends came to 18 bases. This CDR3 comprises 15 residues. The full variable domain, with the rest looked up from reference TRBV9 and TRBJ2-5, is DSGVTQTPKHLITATGQRVTLRCSPRSGDLSVYWYQQSLDQGLQFLIQYYNGEERAKGNILERFSAQQFPDLHSELNLSSLELGDSALYFCASSIFGEGSETQYFGPGTRLLVL.

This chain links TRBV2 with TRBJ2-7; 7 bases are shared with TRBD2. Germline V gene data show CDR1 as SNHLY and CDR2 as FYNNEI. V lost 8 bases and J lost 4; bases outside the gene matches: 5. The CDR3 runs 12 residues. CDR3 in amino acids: CASGDSGYEQYF. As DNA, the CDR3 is TGTGCCAGCGGCGATAGCGGGTACGAGCAGTACTTC.